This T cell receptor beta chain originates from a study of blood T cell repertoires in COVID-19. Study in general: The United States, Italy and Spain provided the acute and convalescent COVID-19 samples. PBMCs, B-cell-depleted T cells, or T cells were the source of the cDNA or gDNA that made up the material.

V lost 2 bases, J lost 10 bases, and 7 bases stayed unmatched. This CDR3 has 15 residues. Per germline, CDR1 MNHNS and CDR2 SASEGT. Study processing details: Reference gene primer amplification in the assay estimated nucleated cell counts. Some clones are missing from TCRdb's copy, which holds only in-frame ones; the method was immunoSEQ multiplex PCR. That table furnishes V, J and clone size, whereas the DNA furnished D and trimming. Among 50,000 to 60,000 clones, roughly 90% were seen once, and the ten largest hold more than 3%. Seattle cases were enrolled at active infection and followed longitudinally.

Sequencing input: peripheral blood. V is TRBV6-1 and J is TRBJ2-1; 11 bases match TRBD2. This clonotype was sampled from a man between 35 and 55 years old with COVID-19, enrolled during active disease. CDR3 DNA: TGTGCCAGCAGTGAAATAGCGGGGGGGCGCGGCGAGCAGTTCTTC. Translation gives CASSEIAGGRGEQFF.